This T cell receptor (beta chain) was sequenced in a study of blood T cell repertoires in COVID-19. Background on the study: Samples representing acute and convalescent COVID-19 were sourced from the United States, Italy and Spain. Sources were T cells, B-cell-depleted T cells, or PBMCs; the material itself was cDNA or gDNA.

In the original workflow: Scientists estimated how many nucleated cells there were by amplifying reference gene primers. The protocol was immunoSEQ multiplex PCR, while the TCRdb copy is restricted to in-frame clones and leaves out a portion. D and trimming come from the DNA, and the V and J calls and clone size come from that table. The table shows some 200,000 clones, with 86% occurring only once. The CDR3 extends over 15 amino acids. Germline CDR1 and CDR2: MDHEN and SYDVKM. V lost 4 bases, J lost 5 bases, and 17 bases lay in between. This chain links TRBV28 with TRBJ1-2; D perhaps matches TRBD1 (5 bases). This receptor was taken from a woman aged 80 or over in a cohort sampled during active or convalescent COVID-19. Sequenced input: peripheral blood. DNA of the CDR3: TGTGCCAGCAGTTGGGGGAGGGGAAGAGGATATGGCTACACCTTC. Protein sequence: CASSWGRGRGYGYTF.